The sequence of this T cell receptor (beta chain) was determined in a study of T cell repertoires in cytomegalovirus infection. Study summary: CMV infection plus the matching HLA type was flagged by public TCR beta signatures.

This clonotype was seen more than once but under ten times. TCRdb processed the reads anew with MiXCR; each CDR3 protein has one entry. The data hold 290,000 or so distinct CDR3 sequences, with around 10% observed a single time. CDR3 length: 14 residues. The V and J ends lost 2 bases and 6 bases, in that order; junction bases with no gene match: 6. Germline V gene data show CDR1 as LGHNA and CDR2 as YSLEER. The clonotype originates from a human donor in good health (CMV status not recorded). Some clones in this sample may be carry-over from other donors' samples. Sequenced: PBMCs. The chain employs TRBV4-3 and TRBJ1-1; the match to TRBD1 covers 7 bases. The CDR3 nucleotides are TGCGCCAGCAGCCAACCAGACAGGGACTCTGAAGCTTTCTTT. Translated: CASSQPDRDSEAFF.